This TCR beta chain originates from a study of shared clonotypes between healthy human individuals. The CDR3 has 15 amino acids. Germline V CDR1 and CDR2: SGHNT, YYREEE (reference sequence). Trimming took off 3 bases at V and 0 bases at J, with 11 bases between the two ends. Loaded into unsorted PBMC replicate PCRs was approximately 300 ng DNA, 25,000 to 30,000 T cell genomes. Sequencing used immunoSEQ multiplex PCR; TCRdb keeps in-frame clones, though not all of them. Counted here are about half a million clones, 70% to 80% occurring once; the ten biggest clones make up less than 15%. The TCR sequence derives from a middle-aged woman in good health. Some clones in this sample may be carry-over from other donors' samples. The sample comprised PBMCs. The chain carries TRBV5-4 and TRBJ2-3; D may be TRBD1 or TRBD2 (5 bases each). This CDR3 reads CASSYTGRSTDTQYF. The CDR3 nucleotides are TGTGCCAGCAGCTACACGGGACGGAGCACAGATACGCAGTATTTT.